This T cell receptor (beta chain) was observed in a study of blood T cell repertoires in COVID-19. The CDR3 contains 14 residues. Per germline, CDR1 MNHEY and CDR2 SVGEGT. Note on this clone: At one of its ends the junction is not consistent with the germline gene, which may arise from a read error.

This table comes from immunoSEQ multiplex PCR, and its TCRdb copy is limited to in-frame clones, with some not included. The repertoire includes around 40,000 clones, approximately 92% of them detected once, and 12% sits in the top ten. This clonotype originated in a human donor in a cohort sampled during active COVID-19. This chain joins TRBV6-2 or TRBV6-3 and TRBJ1-5; 11 bases are a match to TRBD1. The sequencing input was peripheral blood. The CDR3 protein is CAGSWTGGSQPQHF. The CDR3 nucleotides read TGTGCCGGCAGTTGGACAGGGGGCAGTCAGCCCCAGCATTTT.